The following is a TCR beta chain sequence with its context. This study enrolled people aged roughly 18 to 90 from about two dozen US geographic areas. Participants reported their clinical history, and cohort assignment relied on those reports. These data come from a study of blood T cell repertoires in COVID-19. Study background: Sources were T cells, B-cell-depleted T cells, or PBMCs; the material itself was cDNA or gDNA.

In the original workflow: Reference gene primer amplification in the assay estimated nucleated cell counts. TCRdb keeps only in-frame clones here, not all; method: immunoSEQ multiplex PCR. That table gives V, J and clone size, and the DNA gave D and trimming. Of 250,000 to 300,000 clones in the sample, around 90% were seen once. With 8 bases clipped from V and 7 bases from J, the junction kept 7 bases outside the gene matches. The CDR3 has 13 amino acids. This clonotype was sampled from a middle-aged woman with acute COVID-19. The chain combines TRBV12-3 or TRBV12-4 with TRBJ1-5, with TRBD1 matching 8 bases. What was sequenced was PBMCs or T cells enriched from blood (not recorded which). The DNA of the CDR3 is TGTGCCAGCCACAGGGGGGGCGGGCAGCCCCAGCATTTT. Its translation: CASHRGGGQPQHF.